These 10 T cell receptor beta chains were all obtained from the same sample, sequenced in a study of blood T cells in healthy people across ages. The second PCR ran about 6 to 12 cycles with a sample-barcoded 5' primer and J-beta primers. TCRdb reprocessed the 5' RACE reads with MiXCR, giving one entry per CDR3 protein. The repertoire holds hundreds of thousands of distinct CDR3 sequences, with around 48% as singletons. Sequenced: blood. The receptors were sampled from a woman aged 55-69 years in good health.

The chain links TRBV20-1 to TRBJ2-3; 8 nucleotides line up with TRBD2. The CDR3 length is 17 residues. Germline-derived CDR1 and CDR2 are DFQATT and SNEGSKA (reference sequence). In nucleotides, the CDR3 is TGCAGGGCTGAGCAGCCGCCGGGACGGGAGGGGTCCTACGAGCAGTATTTT. Amino acid sequence: CRAEQPPGREGSYEQYF.

This clonotype was detected a few times. The chain employs TRBV12-3 or TRBV12-4 and TRBJ1-2; the D gene is possibly TRBD1 (6 bases). V lost 6 bases and J lost 3, with 11 bases in between. The CDR3 consists of 13 residues. CDR3 sequence reads: CASRVQGYYGYTF. The CDR3 coding sequence is TGTGCCAGCAGAGTTCAGGGGTACTATGGCTACACCTTC.

The chain combines TRBV7-9 with TRBJ2-3, with TRBD2 identical over 7 bases. The CDR3 length is 18 residues. Per germline, CDR1 SEHNR and CDR2 FQNEAQ (reference sequence). Unmatched junction bases numbered 11, after V lost 1 base and J lost 1 base. CDR3 residues: CASSLVPGGGRGTDTQYF. CDR3 nucleotide sequence: TGTGCCAGCAGCTTAGTCCCGGGCGGCGGGAGAGGCACAGATACGCAGTATTTT.

The chain links TRBV7-8 to TRBJ1-1, with 7 nucleotides matching TRBD1. CDR1 is SGHVS, CDR2 FQNEAQ, per germline. This CDR3 is built from 13 residues. Trimming at V came to 7 bases and at J to 10 bases, leaving 12 bases not matched to a gene. The CDR3: CASNPQGGRGAFF. The CDR3 nucleotides are TGTGCCAGCAACCCCCAGGGGGGACGTGGAGCTTTCTTT.

This clonotype was detected a few times. The chain combines TRBV7-2 with TRBJ2-1; D is uncertain. Trimming shortened V by 1 base and J by 7 bases, and 11 bases separated the two germline ends. The CDR3 has 14 residues. Germline V lookup: CDR1 SGHTA, CDR2 FQGNSA. The CDR3 loop is CASSLGGLVNEQFF. The CDR3 nucleotides read TGTGCCAGCAGCTTAGGTGGGTTGGTGAATGAGCAGTTCTTC.

The J gene is TRBJ1-5, the V gene TRBV18, with TRBD1 matching 9 bases. V gave up 5 bases and J gave up 4 bases; unmatched junction bases: 9. Germline V gene sequence: CDR1 KGHSH, CDR2 LQKENI. The CDR3 spans 16 residues. CDR3 sequence reads: CASSSSDRGGNQPQHF. The CDR3, as DNA: TGTGCCAGCTCATCCTCGGACAGGGGTGGGAATCAGCCCCAGCATTTT.

V and J are TRBV5-1 and TRBJ2-7, with 7 nucleotides matching TRBD2. V was clipped by 0 bases and J by 0 bases; unmatched bases: 9. This CDR3 is 17 amino acids long. The germline gives CDR1 SGHRS, CDR2 YFSETQ. The CDR3 spells CASSLEAGWRGSYEQYF. As DNA, the CDR3 is TGCGCCAGCAGCTTGGAAGCGGGATGGCGGGGCTCCTACGAGCAGTACTTC.

The chain recombines TRBV20-1 with TRBJ2-2; TRBD2 might be the D (6 bases). The V and J ends lost 6 bases and 1 base respectively, with 15 bases between them. This CDR3 is built from 15 residues. The germline gives CDR1 DFQATT, CDR2 SNEGSKA (reference sequence). In DNA, the CDR3 is TGCAGTGCGAAGAGGGGTAGCGGGAACACCGGGGAGCTGTTTTTT. As protein: CSAKRGSGNTGELFF.

The chain has TRBV9 and TRBJ2-7, with unresolved D. Germline V gene sequence: CDR1 SGDLS, CDR2 YYNGEE. The CDR3 extends over 14 amino acids. V was clipped by 4 bases and J by 2 bases, with 13 bases between them. The CDR3 sequence is CASSPRTPTYEQYF. The DNA for the CDR3 is TGTGCCAGCAGCCCCCGGACGCCCACCTACGAGCAGTACTTC. The complete variable domain, with remaining parts taken from reference TRBV9 and TRBJ2-7, reads DSGVTQTPKHLITATGQRVTLRCSPRSGDLSVYWYQQSLDQGLQFLIQYYNGEERAKGNILERFSAQQFPDLHSELNLSSLELGDSALYFCASSPRTPTYEQYFGPGTRLTVT.

The chain links TRBV4-1 to TRBJ2-3, with TRBD2 identical over 8 bases. CDR3 length equals 16 residues. The germline gives CDR1 MGHRA, CDR2 YSYEKL. Germline trimming cut 1 base from V and 2 bases from J; bases unmatched to any gene: 5. In nucleotides, the CDR3 is TGCGCCAGCAGCCAAGTATTAGCGGGACTCACAGATACGCAGTATTTT. Amino acid sequence: CASSQVLAGLTDTQYF.